This T cell receptor beta chain was found in a study of blood T cell repertoires in COVID-19 (dated by TCRdb to about 2020). About the study as a whole: The collaborator samples originated in the United States, Italy and Spain and spanned the acute and convalescent phases of COVID-19. Sample metadata almost always included a de-identified subject ID, COVID-19 status, age in years and sex. The repertoires were released in a freely available public database intended as a resource for research on the immune response to SARS-CoV-2. The material from the prospective study consisted of cDNA or gDNA derived from T cells, B-cell-depleted T cells, or PBMCs. The samples were drawn from the first 160 participants of the ongoing ImmuneRACE study and from 1,254 subjects provided by 6 global collaborators. HLA class I and class II types, where available, came from metadata supplied by the sample provider rather than from assay-based typing. The dataset comprised deeply sampled blood TCRbeta repertoires from subjects exposed to, actively infected with, or recovered from COVID-19.

The research as a whole found: The amount of clinical and demographic metadata varied by source and participant and was provided uncurated.

From the cysteine up to the phenylalanine, the CDR3 has a length of 18 residues. Only the CDR3 portion is preserved as DNA: 54 bases, with reading frame beginning at the first base. V loses 0 bases of germline sequence and J loses 0 bases, and the interval between the two ends is 12 bases. Taken from the germline V gene (reference sequence), the CDR1 and CDR2 loops are LNHNV and YYDKDF. TCRbeta CDR3 regions were amplified from genomic DNA by means of the immunoSEQ Assay, a bias-controlled multiplex PCR. In the authors' own workflow: The number of nucleated cells in each sample was estimated from the amplification of reference gene primers within the assay. To quantify the absolute abundance of each unique TCRbeta CDR3 rearrangement, sequence reads were collapsed and filtered. For each sample, productive Simpson clonality was calculated as the square root of Simpson's diversity index over productive rearrangements. This is the immuneACCESS table as TCRdb keeps it, with only in-frame sequences that have V and J called. A part of the clones is gone; compared with another copy, unresolved V genes explain less than half, and the rest is unexplained. The D gene and trimming were derived from the DNA, and the V and J assignments and clone size from that table. The sample table contains roughly 56,000 clones; only one count was recorded for roughly 90% of them. The ten largest clones represent 15% to 25% of the sample.

To note about this clone: The target of this receptor is not known. The record has no base qualities; no much larger clone is one base away.

Collaborating institutions collected whole blood in K2EDTA tubes following their own protocols. For TCRbeta analysis, collaborators shipped samples as frozen whole blood, isolated PBMCs, or DNA extracted from either of those sample types. This chain is built from TRBV15 and TRBJ2-6; TRBD2 is a weak D gene call, 6 bases matching. The origin of this receptor is a human donor in a cohort sampled during active COVID-19. Sequenced input: peripheral blood. The CDR3 region reads CATSREVRGSSGANVLTF. The DNA sequence reads TGTGCCACCAGCAGAGAAGTGCGGGGTAGCTCTGGGGCCAACGTCCTGACTTTC.